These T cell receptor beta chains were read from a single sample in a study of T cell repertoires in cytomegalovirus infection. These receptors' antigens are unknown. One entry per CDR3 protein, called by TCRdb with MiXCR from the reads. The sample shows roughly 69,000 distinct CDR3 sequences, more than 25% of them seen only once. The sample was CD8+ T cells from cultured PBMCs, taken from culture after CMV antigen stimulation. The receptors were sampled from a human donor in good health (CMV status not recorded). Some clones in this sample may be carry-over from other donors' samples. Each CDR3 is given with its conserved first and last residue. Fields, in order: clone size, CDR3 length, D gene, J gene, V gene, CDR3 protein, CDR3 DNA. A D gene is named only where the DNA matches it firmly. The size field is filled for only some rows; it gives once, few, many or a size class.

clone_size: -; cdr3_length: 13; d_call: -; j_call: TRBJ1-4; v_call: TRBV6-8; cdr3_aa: CASSYEGEEKLFF; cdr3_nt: TGTGCCAGCAGTTACGAAGGGGAGGAAAAACTGTTTTTT
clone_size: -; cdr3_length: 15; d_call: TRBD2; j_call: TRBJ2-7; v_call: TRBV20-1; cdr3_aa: CSASRGLAGSDEQYF; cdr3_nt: TGCAGTGCTAGCCGGGGACTAGCGGGAAGCGACGAGCAGTACTTC
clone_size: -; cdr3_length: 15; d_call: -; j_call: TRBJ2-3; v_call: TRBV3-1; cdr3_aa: CASSPSAGLTDTQYF; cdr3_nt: TGTGCCAGCAGCCCCTCGGCGGGACTCACAGATACGCAGTATTTT
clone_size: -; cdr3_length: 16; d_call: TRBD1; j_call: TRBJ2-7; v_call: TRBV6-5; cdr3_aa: CASRPSVGQGAREQYF; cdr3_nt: TGTGCCAGCAGACCCTCGGTGGGACAGGGGGCGCGGGAGCAGTACTTC
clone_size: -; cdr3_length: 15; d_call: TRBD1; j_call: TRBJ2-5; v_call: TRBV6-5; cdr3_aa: CASNDRDRDRETQYF; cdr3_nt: TGTGCCAGCAATGACCGGGACAGGGACCGGGAGACCCAGTACTTC
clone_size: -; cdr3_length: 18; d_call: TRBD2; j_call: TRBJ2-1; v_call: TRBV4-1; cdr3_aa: CASSQKERASGRAGEQFF; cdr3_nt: TGCGCCAGCAGCCAAAAAGAAAGGGCTAGCGGGAGGGCAGGTGAGCAGTTCTTC
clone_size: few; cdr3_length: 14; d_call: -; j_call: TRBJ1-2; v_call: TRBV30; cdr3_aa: CAWSLTGNNYGYTF; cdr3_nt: TGTGCCTGGAGCCTAACAGGGAATAACTATGGCTACACCTTC
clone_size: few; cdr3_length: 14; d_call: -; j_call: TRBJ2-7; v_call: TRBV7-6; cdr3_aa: CASSFAGKPYEQYF; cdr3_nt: TGTGCCAGCAGCTTTGCCGGAAAACCCTACGAGCAGTACTTC
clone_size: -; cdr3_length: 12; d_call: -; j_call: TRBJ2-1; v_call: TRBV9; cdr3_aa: CASSRTINEQFF; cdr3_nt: TGTGCCAGCAGCCGGACGATCAATGAGCAGTTCTTC
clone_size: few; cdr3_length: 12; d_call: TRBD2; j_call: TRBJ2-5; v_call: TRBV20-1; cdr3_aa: CSAITSGEAQYF; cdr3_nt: TGCAGTGCAATTACTAGCGGGGAGGCCCAGTACTTC
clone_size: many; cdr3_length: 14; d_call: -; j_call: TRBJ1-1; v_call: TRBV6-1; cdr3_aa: CASSSLRSNTEAFF; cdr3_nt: TGTGCCAGCAGTTCCCTTCGGAGTAACACTGAAGCTTTCTTT
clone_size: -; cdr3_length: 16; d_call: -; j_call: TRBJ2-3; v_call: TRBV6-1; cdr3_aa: CASSYDLYGGSDTQYF; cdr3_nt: TGTGCCAGCAGTTACGATCTCTATGGAGGGTCAGATACGCAGTATTTT
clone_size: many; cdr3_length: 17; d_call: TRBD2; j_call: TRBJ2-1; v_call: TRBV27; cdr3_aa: CASSLLASGSSGNEQFF; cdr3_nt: TGTGCCAGCAGTTTACTGGCTAGCGGGAGCTCTGGCAATGAGCAGTTCTTC
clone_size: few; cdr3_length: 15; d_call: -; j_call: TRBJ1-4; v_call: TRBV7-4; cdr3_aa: CASSPLQGKNEKLFF; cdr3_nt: TGTGCCAGCAGCCCGCTGCAGGGAAAAAATGAAAAACTGTTTTTT
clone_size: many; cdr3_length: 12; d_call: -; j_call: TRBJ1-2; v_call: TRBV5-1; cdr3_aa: CASSSDSWGYTF; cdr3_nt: TGCGCCAGCAGCTCCGACAGTTGGGGCTACACCTTC
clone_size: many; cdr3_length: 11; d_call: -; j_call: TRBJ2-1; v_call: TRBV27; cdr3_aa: CASSSGDEQFF; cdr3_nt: TGTGCCAGCAGTTCAGGGGATGAGCAGTTCTTC
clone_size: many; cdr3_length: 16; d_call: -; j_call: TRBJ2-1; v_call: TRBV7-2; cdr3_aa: CASSLVGRSSYNEQFF; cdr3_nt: TGTGCCAGCAGCTTAGTTGGCCGTAGCTCCTACAATGAGCAGTTCTTC
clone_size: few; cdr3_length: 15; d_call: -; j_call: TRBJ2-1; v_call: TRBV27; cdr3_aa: CASMALESSYNEQFF; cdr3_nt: TGTGCCAGCATGGCATTGGAGAGCTCCTACAATGAGCAGTTCTTC
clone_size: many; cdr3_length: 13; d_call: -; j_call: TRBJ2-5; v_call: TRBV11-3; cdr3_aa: CASNLDRQETQYF; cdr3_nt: TGTGCCAGCAACCTAGACAGGCAAGAGACCCAGTACTTC
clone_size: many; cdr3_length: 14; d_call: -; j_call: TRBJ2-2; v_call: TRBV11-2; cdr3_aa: CASSLGRSTGELFF; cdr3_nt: TGTGCCAGCAGCCTAGGGAGGAGCACCGGGGAGCTGTTTTTT
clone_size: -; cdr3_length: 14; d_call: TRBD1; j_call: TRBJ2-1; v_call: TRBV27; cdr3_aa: CASSWDSSYNEQFF; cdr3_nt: TGTGCCAGCAGTTGGGACAGCTCCTACAATGAGCAGTTCTTC
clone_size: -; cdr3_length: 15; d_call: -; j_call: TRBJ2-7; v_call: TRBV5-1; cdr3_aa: CASSRGGTSTYEQYF; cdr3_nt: TGCGCCAGCAGCAGGGGGGGCACCTCAACCTACGAGCAGTACTTC
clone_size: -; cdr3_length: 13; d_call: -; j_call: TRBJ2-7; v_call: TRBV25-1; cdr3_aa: CASSVGDHYEQYF; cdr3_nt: TGTGCCAGCAGTGTAGGGGACCACTACGAGCAGTACTTC
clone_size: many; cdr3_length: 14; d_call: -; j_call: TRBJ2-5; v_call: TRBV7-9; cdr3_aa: CASSPNRVQETQYF; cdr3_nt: TGTGCCAGCAGCCCAAACAGGGTCCAAGAGACCCAGTACTTC
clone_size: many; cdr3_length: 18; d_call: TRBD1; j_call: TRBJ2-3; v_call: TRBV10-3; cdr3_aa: CAISESFGTGQSTDTQYF; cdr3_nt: TGTGCCATCAGTGAGTCGTTTGGGACAGGACAATCCACAGATACGCAGTATTTT
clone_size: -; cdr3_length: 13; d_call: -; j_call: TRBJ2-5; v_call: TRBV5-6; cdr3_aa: CASSSWTHQTQYF; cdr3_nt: TGTGCCAGCAGCTCTTGGACACATCAGACCCAGTACTTC
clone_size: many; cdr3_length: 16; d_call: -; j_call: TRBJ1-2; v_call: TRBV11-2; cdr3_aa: CASSQGPSATNYGYTF; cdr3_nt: TGTGCCAGCAGTCAGGGTCCCAGCGCTACTAACTATGGCTACACCTTC
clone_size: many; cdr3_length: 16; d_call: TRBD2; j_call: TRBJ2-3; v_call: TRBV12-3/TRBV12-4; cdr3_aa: CASSYLAGEGTDTQYF; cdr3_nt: TGTGCCAGCAGTTACCTAGCGGGAGAGGGGACAGATACGCAGTATTTT
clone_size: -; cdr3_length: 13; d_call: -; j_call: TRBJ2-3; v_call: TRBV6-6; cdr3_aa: CASSYSTVNTQYF; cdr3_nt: TGTGCCAGCAGTTACTCGACAGTGAATACGCAGTATTTT
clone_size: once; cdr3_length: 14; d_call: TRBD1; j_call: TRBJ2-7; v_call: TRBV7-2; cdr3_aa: CASSHAPGTGQEYF; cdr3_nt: TGTGCCAGCAGCCACGCCCCCGGGACAGGTCAAGAGTACTTC
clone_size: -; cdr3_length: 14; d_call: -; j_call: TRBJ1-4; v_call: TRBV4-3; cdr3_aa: CASSRGGGNEKLFF; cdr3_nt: TGCGCCAGCAGCCGGGGGGGGGGTAATGAAAAACTGTTTTTT
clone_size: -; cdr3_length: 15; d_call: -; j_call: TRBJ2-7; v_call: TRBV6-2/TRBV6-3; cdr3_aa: CASSTPTAYAYEQYF; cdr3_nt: TGTGCCAGCAGTACCCCGACAGCCTACGCCTACGAGCAGTACTTC
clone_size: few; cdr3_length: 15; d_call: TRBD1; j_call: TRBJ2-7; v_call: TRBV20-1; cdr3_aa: CSARGIRDRSYEQYF; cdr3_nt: TGCAGTGCTAGAGGGATCCGGGACAGGTCCTACGAGCAGTACTTC
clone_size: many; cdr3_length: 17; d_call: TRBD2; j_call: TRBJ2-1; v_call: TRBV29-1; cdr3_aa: CSVAGSIAGGPDNEQFF; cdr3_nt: TGCAGCGTTGCCGGGTCCATAGCGGGAGGGCCGGACAATGAGCAGTTCTTC
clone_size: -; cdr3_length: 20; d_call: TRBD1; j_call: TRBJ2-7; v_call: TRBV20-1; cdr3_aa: CSALPELDREFGISSYEQYF; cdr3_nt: TGCAGTGCTCTCCCCGAATTGGACAGGGAATTTGGGATCAGCTCCTACGAGCAGTACTTC
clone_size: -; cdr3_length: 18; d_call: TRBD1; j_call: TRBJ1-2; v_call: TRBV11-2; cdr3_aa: CASSPDHRDRGPQYGYTF; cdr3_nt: TGTGCCAGCAGCCCAGACCACCGGGACAGGGGTCCCCAGTATGGCTACACCTTC
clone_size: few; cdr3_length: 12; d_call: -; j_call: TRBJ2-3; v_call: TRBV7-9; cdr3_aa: CASSFEADTQYF; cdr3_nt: TGTGCCAGCAGCTTCGAAGCAGATACGCAGTATTTT
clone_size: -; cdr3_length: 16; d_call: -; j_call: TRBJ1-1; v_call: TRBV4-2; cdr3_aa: CASSQDGVNTNTEAFF; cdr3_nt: TGTGCCAGCAGCCAAGATGGGGTCAACACGAACACTGAAGCTTTCTTT
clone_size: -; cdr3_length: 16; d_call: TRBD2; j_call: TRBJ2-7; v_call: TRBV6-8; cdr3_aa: CASSHRLAGPYYEQYF; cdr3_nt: TGTGCCAGCAGCCACAGACTAGCGGGACCTTACTACGAGCAGTACTTC
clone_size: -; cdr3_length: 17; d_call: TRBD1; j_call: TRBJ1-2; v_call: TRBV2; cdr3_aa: CASSERGTGLQSYGYTF; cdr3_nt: TGTGCCAGCAGTGAAAGGGGGACAGGACTGCAATCCTATGGCTACACCTTC
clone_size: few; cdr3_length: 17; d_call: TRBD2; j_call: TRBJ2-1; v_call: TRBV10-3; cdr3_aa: CAISEGSGSETYNEQFF; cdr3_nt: TGTGCCATCAGTGAAGGTAGCGGGAGTGAAACCTACAATGAGCAGTTCTTC
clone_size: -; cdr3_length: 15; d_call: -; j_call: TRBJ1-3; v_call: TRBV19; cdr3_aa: CASSIGRTSGNTIYF; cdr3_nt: TGTGCCAGTAGTATCGGCCGCACCTCTGGAAACACCATATATTTT
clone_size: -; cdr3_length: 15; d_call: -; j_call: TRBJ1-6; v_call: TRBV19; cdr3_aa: CASSIWGSDNSPLHF; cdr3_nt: TGTGCCAGTAGTATTTGGGGCAGCGATAATTCACCCCTCCACTTT
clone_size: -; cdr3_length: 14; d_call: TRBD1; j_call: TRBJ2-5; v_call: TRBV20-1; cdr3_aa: CSVQRTGFRETQYF; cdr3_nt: TGCAGTGTGCAGCGGACAGGTTTTAGAGAGACCCAGTACTTC
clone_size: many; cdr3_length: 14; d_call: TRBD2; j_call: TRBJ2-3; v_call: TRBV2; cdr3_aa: CANRGLAVRDTQYF; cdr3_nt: TGTGCCAACAGAGGGCTAGCGGTTCGGGATACGCAGTATTTT
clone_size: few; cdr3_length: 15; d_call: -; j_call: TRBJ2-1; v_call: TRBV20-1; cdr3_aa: CSARVRRGTYNEQFF; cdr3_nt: TGCAGTGCTAGAGTCCGAAGGGGGACCTACAATGAGCAGTTCTTC
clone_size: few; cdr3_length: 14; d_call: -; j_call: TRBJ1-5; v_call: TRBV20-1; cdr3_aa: CSAGADNSNQPQHF; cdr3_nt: TGCAGTGCTGGGGCGGATAATAGCAATCAGCCCCAGCATTTT
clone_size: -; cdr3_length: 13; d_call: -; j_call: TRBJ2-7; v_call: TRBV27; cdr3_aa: CASSLSMEKEQYF; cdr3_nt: TGTGCCAGCAGTTTATCGATGGAGAAAGAGCAGTACTTC
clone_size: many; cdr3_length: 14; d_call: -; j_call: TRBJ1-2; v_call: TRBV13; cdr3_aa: CASILGGANYGYTF; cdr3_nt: TGTGCCAGCATCTTGGGAGGAGCTAACTATGGCTACACCTTC
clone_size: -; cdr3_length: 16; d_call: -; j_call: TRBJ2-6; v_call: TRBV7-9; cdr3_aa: CASSPRSASGANVLTF; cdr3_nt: TGTGCCAGCAGCCCCCGGTCTGCCTCTGGGGCCAACGTCCTGACTTTC
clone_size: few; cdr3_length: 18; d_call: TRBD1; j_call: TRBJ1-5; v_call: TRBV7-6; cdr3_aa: CASSLVGLDRGVYQPQHF; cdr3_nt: TGTGCCAGCAGCTTAGTGGGGTTGGACAGGGGCGTTTATCAGCCCCAGCATTTT
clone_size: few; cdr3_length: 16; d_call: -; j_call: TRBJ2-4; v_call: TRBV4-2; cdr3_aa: CASSPLAIGAKNIQYF; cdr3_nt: TGTGCCAGCAGCCCCCTAGCGATTGGGGCCAAAAACATTCAGTACTTC
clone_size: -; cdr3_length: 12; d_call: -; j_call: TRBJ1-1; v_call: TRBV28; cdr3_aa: CASRMEASEAFF; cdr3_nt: TGTGCCAGCAGGATGGAAGCATCTGAAGCTTTCTTT
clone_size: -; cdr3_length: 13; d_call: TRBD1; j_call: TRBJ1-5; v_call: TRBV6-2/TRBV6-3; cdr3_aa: CASSWTGDQPQHF; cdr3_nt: TGTGCCAGCAGCTGGACAGGGGATCAGCCCCAGCATTTT
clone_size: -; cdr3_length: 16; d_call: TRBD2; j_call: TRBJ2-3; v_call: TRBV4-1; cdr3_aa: CASSQGLAGVFDTQYF; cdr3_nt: TGCGCCAGCAGCCAGGGACTAGCGGGAGTGTTTGATACGCAGTATTTT
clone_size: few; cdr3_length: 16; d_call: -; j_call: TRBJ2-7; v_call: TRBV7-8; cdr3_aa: CASSLAVYGGRGEQYF; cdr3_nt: TGTGCCAGCAGCTTAGCGGTGTACGGGGGGCGAGGCGAGCAGTACTTC
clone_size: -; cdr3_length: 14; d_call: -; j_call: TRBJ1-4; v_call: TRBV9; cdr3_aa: CASSTRALDEKLFF; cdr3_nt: TGTGCCAGCAGCACCAGAGCGTTGGATGAAAAACTGTTTTTT
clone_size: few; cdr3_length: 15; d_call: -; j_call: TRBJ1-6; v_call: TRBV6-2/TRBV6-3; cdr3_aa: CASSARTLGNSPLHF; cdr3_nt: TGTGCCAGCAGTGCGCGGACTCTGGGGAATTCACCCCTCCACTTT